Listed below are T cell receptor beta chains from one sample, sequenced in a study of OX40 agonist ivuxolimab in advanced cancers. Using immunoSEQ multiplex PCR, the repertoire was profiled, and TCRdb retains in-frame clones only, with some absent. The sample lists under 70,000 clones, just over 85% occurring once. The source was CD4+ or CD8+ T cells sorted from blood, collected in a trial of the OX40 agonist ivuxolimab. Receptors originate from an adult with an advanced solid tumor such as melanoma, head and neck, liver or kidney cancer. Each CDR3 is given with its conserved first and last residue. The D gene is left open where the match is weak. Expanded clones get a size class; other rows say once, few or many, or leave the size out.

j_call: TRBJ1-4; clone_size: .; d_call: .; v_call: TRBV5-1; cdr3_aa: CASSSDVGHGDEKLFF; cdr3_nt: TGCGCCAGCAGCTCCGACGTCGGACACGGAGATGAAAAACTGTTTTTT
j_call: TRBJ2-7; clone_size: .; d_call: .; v_call: TRBV18; cdr3_aa: CASSPMGSYEQYF; cdr3_nt: TGTGCCAGCTCACCAATGGGTTCCTACGAGCAGTACTTC
j_call: TRBJ2-1; clone_size: .; d_call: .; v_call: TRBV11-3; cdr3_aa: CASSLRAGYNEQFF; cdr3_nt: TGTGCCAGCAGCCTCAGAGCGGGCTACAATGAGCAGTTCTTC
j_call: TRBJ2-7; clone_size: .; d_call: .; v_call: TRBV5-1; cdr3_aa: CASSLTIDKQYF; cdr3_nt: TGCGCCAGCAGCCTGACCATCGATAAGCAGTACTTC
j_call: TRBJ2-1; clone_size: .; d_call: .; v_call: TRBV5-1; cdr3_aa: CASSEGQVPNNEQFF; cdr3_nt: TGCGCCAGCAGCGAGGGTCAGGTCCCGAACAATGAGCAGTTCTTC
j_call: TRBJ2-3; clone_size: .; d_call: .; v_call: TRBV6-6; cdr3_aa: CASSPGIGTDTQYF; cdr3_nt: TGTGCCAGCAGTCCGGGGATAGGCACAGATACGCAGTATTTT
j_call: TRBJ1-6; clone_size: .; d_call: .; v_call: TRBV7-2; cdr3_aa: CASSNGENSPLHF; cdr3_nt: TGTGCCAGCAGCAACGGAGAGAATTCACCCCTCCACTTT
j_call: TRBJ2-5; clone_size: .; d_call: .; v_call: TRBV25-1; cdr3_aa: CASSERIGADQETQYF; cdr3_nt: TGTGCCAGCAGTGAACGTATAGGGGCAGACCAAGAGACCCAGTACTTC
j_call: TRBJ2-2; clone_size: .; d_call: .; v_call: TRBV30; cdr3_aa: CAWSVRAGGGELFF; cdr3_nt: TGTGCCTGGAGTGTGAGAGCCGGGGGCGGGGAGCTGTTTTTT
j_call: TRBJ2-2; clone_size: .; d_call: .; v_call: TRBV5-6; cdr3_aa: CASSFPTANTGELFF; cdr3_nt: TGTGCCAGCAGCTTCCCTACAGCGAACACCGGGGAGCTGTTTTTT
j_call: TRBJ2-7; clone_size: .; d_call: TRBD1; v_call: TRBV11-2; cdr3_aa: CASSSLRDRPHEQYF; cdr3_nt: TGTGCCAGCAGTTCTCTCAGGGACAGGCCTCACGAGCAGTACTTC
j_call: TRBJ1-1; clone_size: once; d_call: .; v_call: TRBV28; cdr3_aa: CASSLEAGGGTEAFF; cdr3_nt: TGTGCCAGCAGTTTAGAAGCTGGGGGTGGCACTGAAGCTTTCTTT
j_call: TRBJ1-4; clone_size: .; d_call: .; v_call: TRBV2; cdr3_aa: CAAKPGGRGEKLFF; cdr3_nt: TGTGCCGCCAAGCCCGGGGGGCGAGGGGAAAAACTGTTTTTT
j_call: TRBJ2-1; clone_size: .; d_call: TRBD2; v_call: TRBV5-1; cdr3_aa: CASSLERGGGMNEQFF; cdr3_nt: TGCGCCAGCAGCTTGGAAAGGGGCGGGGGGATGAATGAGCAGTTCTTC
j_call: TRBJ2-1; clone_size: .; d_call: TRBD1; v_call: TRBV11-3; cdr3_aa: CASSLEGGPYNEQFF; cdr3_nt: TGTGCCAGCAGCTTAGAAGGGGGCCCCTACAATGAGCAGTTCTTC
j_call: TRBJ1-6; clone_size: .; d_call: .; v_call: TRBV7-2; cdr3_aa: CASSLVKDSPLHF; cdr3_nt: TGTGCCAGCAGCTTAGTCAAAGATTCACCCCTCCACTTT
j_call: TRBJ1-6; clone_size: .; d_call: .; v_call: TRBV7-2; cdr3_aa: CASSLDSQHSPLHF; cdr3_nt: TGTGCCAGCAGCTTAGACAGCCAACATTCACCCCTCCACTTT
j_call: TRBJ1-2; clone_size: .; d_call: .; v_call: TRBV18; cdr3_aa: CASSPTTLYGYTF; cdr3_nt: TGTGCCAGCTCACCAACCACGTTATATGGCTACACCTTC
j_call: TRBJ2-5; clone_size: few; d_call: TRBD2; v_call: TRBV9; cdr3_aa: CASSAGLAGGFPTGQETQYF; cdr3_nt: TGTGCCAGCAGCGCGGGACTAGCGGGGGGTTTTCCCACCGGGCAAGAGACCCAGTACTTC
j_call: TRBJ2-5; clone_size: .; d_call: .; v_call: TRBV2; cdr3_aa: CASSVHEETQYF; cdr3_nt: TGTGCCAGCAGTGTTCATGAAGAGACCCAGTACTTC
j_call: TRBJ1-2; clone_size: .; d_call: .; v_call: TRBV4-1; cdr3_aa: CASSTMGASNYGYTF; cdr3_nt: TGCGCCAGCAGCACCATGGGCGCATCTAACTATGGCTACACCTTC